The 2 T cell receptor beta chains given below trace back to one sample, sequenced in a study of monozygotic twins with inflammatory bowel disease. TCRdb reprocessed the 5' RACE reads, with one entry per CDR3 protein and no DNA. The sample spans fewer than 550,000 distinct CDR3 sequences; the ten largest clones claim 2% to 3%. The specimen was blood. The receptors derive from a human donor with ulcerative colitis or Crohn's disease, or a healthy co-twin of an affected twin (not recorded which).

The V and J genes are TRBV7-2 and TRBJ1-2; the TCRdb D gene call, TRBD1, has no DNA to confirm it. Germline assignment: CDR1 SGHTA and CDR2 FQGNSA. This CDR3 is 17 amino acids long. CDR3 sequence reads: CASSLGSAGTPLSGYTF.

The V call is TRBV19, the J call TRBJ2-3; the D call from TCRdb, TRBD2, cannot be confirmed without DNA. The CDR3 totals 20 residues. CDR1 LNHDA and CDR2 SQIVND come from the germline V gene (reference sequence). CDR3 amino acids: CASTLSGGGGLAGGSNTQYF.